The following is a TCR beta chain sequence with its context. The sample comes from a study of T cell changes during pregnancy in multiple sclerosis. Clones were read by immunoSEQ multiplex PCR, and TCRdb kept only the in-frame ones, dropping some. The table records approximately 40,000 clones, 92% of them present only once. With V trimmed by 5 bases and J by 8 bases, 11 bases remained unmatched. CDR3 length: 15 residues. CDR1 and CDR2 from the germline V gene are MDHEN and SYDVKM. This chain connects TRBV28 to TRBJ2-1, with TRBD1 matching over 8 bases. Material: CD4+ T cells from peripheral blood mononuclear cells, obtained in the third trimester of pregnancy. The TCR sequence derives from a female donor with multiple sclerosis, enrolled in a pregnancy study. CDR3 sequence reads: CASSPPSRGRDEQFF. CDR3 nucleotides: TGTGCCAGCAGTCCTCCGAGCAGGGGGCGGGATGAGCAGTTCTTC. Full variable domain (rest looked up from reference TRBV28 and TRBJ2-1): DVKVTQSSRYLVKRTGEKVFLECVQDMDHENMFWYRQDPGLGLRLIYFSYDVKMKEKGDIPEGYSVSREKKERFSLILESASTNQTSMYLCASSPPSRGRDEQFFGPGTRLTVL.